The TCR beta chain described here comes from a study of healthy donors' naive CD4 and CD8 T cells. A linear amplification protocol produced the TCR libraries from 500 ng of total RNA. TCRdb reanalysed the reads using MiXCR and keeps one entry per CDR3 protein. The profile shows roughly 200,000 distinct CDR3 sequences, around 70% of them singletons. Trimming at V came to 5 bases and at J to 2 bases, leaving 18 bases not matched to a gene. This CDR3 region has 20 residues. CDR1 is MNHEY, CDR2 SVGAGI, per germline. Source material: naive CD4+ and CD8+ T cells sorted from blood, pooled from several donors. The sequence was obtained from a pool of human donors in good health; the sample pools cells from several healthy donors. This chain connects TRBV6-5 to TRBJ1-2; 12 bases agree with TRBD1. The CDR3 loop reads CASSSFSPSGQGASNYGYTF. In DNA, the CDR3 is TGTGCCAGCAGTAGCTTCAGCCCATCGGGACAGGGGGCCTCCAACTATGGCTACACCTTC.